This T cell receptor beta chain was profiled in a study of T cells after yellow fever vaccination. Study findings and constraints: Overall, a small share of clonotypes was seen in both CD4 and CD8 compartments.

From germline, CDR1 is SGHTA and CDR2 FQGNSA. Trimming stripped 2 bases from V and 1 base from J, with 6 bases between. The CDR3 extends over 13 amino acids. TCRdb re-derived calls from the 5' RACE reads in MiXCR, one entry per CDR3 protein. This table has around 340,000 distinct CDR3 sequences, roughly an eighth appearing once. This clonotype was detected a few times. The antigen is unknown. The origin of this receptor is a man between 18 and 29 years old who received the YFV17D yellow fever vaccine. The material sequenced was CD4+ T cells sorted from PBMCs, taken 15 days after the yellow fever booster vaccination. The rearrangement links TRBV7-2 to TRBJ2-7, with D uncertain. CDR3 bases: TGTGCCAGCAGCTTATACCAGTCCTACGAGCAGTACTTC. Its translation: CASSLYQSYEQYF. The variable domain in full, completed from reference TRBV7-2 and TRBJ2-7, reads GAGVSQSPSNKVTEKGKDVELRCDPISGHTALYWYRQSLGQGLEFLIYFQGNSAPDKSGLPSDRFSAERTGGSVSTLTIQRTQQEDSAVYLCASSLYQSYEQYFGPGTRLTVT.